The clone carrying this T cell receptor beta chain was seen just once. The sample originates from a study of CD8 T cells in Susac syndrome. Reverse transcription of roughly 0.5 to 1 ug RNA was performed with random hexamers. From the immunoSEQ multiplex PCR reads, TCRdb called clonotypes with MiXCR, one entry per CDR3 protein. The table shows roughly 170,000 distinct CDR3 sequences, with 90% to 95% occurring only once. TEMRA cells were enriched by FACS, while CD8+ and CD4+ T cells were obtained through a negative isolation that was performed magnetically. Germline CDR1 is LGHDT and CDR2 is YNNKEL (reference sequence). The CDR3 spans 12 residues. V shed 6 bases and J 2 bases; nucleotides not matched to a gene: 0.

What was sequenced was CD4+ T cells from PBMCs. This receptor was obtained from a human donor with multiple sclerosis. V is TRBV3-1 and J is TRBJ2-5; 7 nucleotides line up with TRBD2. The CDR3 reads CASRGGQETQYF. Written as DNA, the CDR3 is TGTGCCAGCAGGGGGGGGCAAGAGACCCAGTACTTC.